This T cell receptor beta chain was recorded in a study of cytomegalovirus exposure and HLA in healthy donors. 13 Jbeta primers and 60 Vbeta primers were used for the PCR. Sequencing was performed with immunoSEQ multiplex PCR; in TCRdb, only in-frame clones are kept and a portion is missing. This table holds approximately 120,000 clones, around three quarters found once. The CDR3 has 14 residues. Trimming pared 5 bases from V and 9 bases from J, leaving 19 bases between. CDR1 and CDR2 (germline): SGHTA, FQGNSA. Only a few counts were recorded for this clone. Sequencing was done on a sample of PBMCs. This chain connects TRBV7-2 to TRBJ2-5; weak D call: TRBD2 (6 bases). This TCR derives from a woman in her fifties or sixties in good health and CMV-seropositive. This CDR3 is CASSGPTAWGAQYF. Here the CDR3 DNA reads TGTGCCAGCAGCGGCCCCACTGCCTGGGGGGCCCAGTACTTC.